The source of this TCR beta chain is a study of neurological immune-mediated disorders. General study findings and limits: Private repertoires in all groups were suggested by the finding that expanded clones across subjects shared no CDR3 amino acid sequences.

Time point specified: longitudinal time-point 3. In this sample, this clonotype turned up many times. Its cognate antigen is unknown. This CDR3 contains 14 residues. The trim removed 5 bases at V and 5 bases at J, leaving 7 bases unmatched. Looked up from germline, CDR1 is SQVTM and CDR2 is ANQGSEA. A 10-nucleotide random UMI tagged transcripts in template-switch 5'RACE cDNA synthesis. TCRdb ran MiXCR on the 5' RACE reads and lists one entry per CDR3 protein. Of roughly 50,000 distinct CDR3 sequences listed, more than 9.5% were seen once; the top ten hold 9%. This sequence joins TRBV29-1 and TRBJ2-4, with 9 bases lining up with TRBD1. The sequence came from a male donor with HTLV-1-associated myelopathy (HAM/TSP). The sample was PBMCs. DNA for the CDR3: TGCAGCGTTACCGCCGGACAGGGGCAAAACATTCAGTACTTC. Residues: CSVTAGQGQNIQYF.